Presented here are 5 T cell receptor beta chains from one specimen sequenced in a study of blood T cell repertoires in COVID-19. Method: immunoSEQ multiplex PCR; TCRdb's copy keeps in-frame clones and lacks some. The table includes approximately 170,000 clones, 88% detected once. The sequenced sample consisted of peripheral blood. The receptors stem from a man in his thirties or forties with acute or convalescent COVID-19.

The rearrangement joins TRBV29-1 to TRBJ1-2; 7 bases match TRBD1. Germline lookup yields CDR1 SQVTM and CDR2 ANQGSEA. This CDR3 has 13 amino acids. With 6 bases clipped from V and 0 bases from J, the junction kept 4 bases outside the gene matches. This chain's CDR3 is CSVAGTANYGYTF. As DNA, the CDR3 is TGCAGCGTAGCCGGGACAGCTAACTATGGCTACACCTTC.

This sequence joins TRBV5-6 and TRBJ2-7; 13 bases align to TRBD2. V shed 5 bases and J 2 bases; nucleotides not matched to a gene: 4. CDR1 is SGHDT, CDR2 YYEEEE, per germline. There are 15 residues in the CDR3. CDR3 sequence reads: CASSWTSGRPYEQYF. CDR3 bases: TGTGCCAGCAGTTGGACTAGCGGGAGACCCTACGAGCAGTACTTC.

The chain links TRBV6-5 to TRBJ1-2; 11 bases fit TRBD1. The CDR3 runs to 15 residues. The V segment lost 6 bases and the J segment 8 bases; nucleotides outside the gene matches: 11. Looked up from germline, CDR1 is MNHEY and CDR2 is SVGAGI. The CDR3: CASSLTGTGGKGYTF. CDR3 nucleotides: TGTGCCAGCAGCTTAACCGGGACAGGGGGGAAAGGCTACACCTTC.

In nucleotides, the CDR3 is TGTGCCAGCAGTGACACAGGGGTCGGCTACACCTTC. It specifies CASSDTGVGYTF. This rearrangement joins TRBV6-1 to TRBJ1-2; 7 positions agree with TRBD1. The CDR3 consists of 12 residues. V dropped 3 bases and J dropped 8; count of bases not matched to a gene: 3. The germline V gene encodes CDR1 MNHNS and CDR2 SASEGT.

V usage is TRBV7-9 and J usage is TRBJ1-2; TRBD1 matches at 10 bases. Germline CDR1 and CDR2: SEHNR and FQNEAQ (reference sequence). The trim removed 3 bases at V and 8 bases at J, leaving 12 bases unmatched. The CDR3 runs 16 residues. CDR3 nucleotide sequence: TGTGCCAGCAGCTTTGAGAATCCGGGACAGGGGAACGGCTACACCTTC. This encodes CASSFENPGQGNGYTF. The entire variable domain, with the rest obtained from reference TRBV7-9 and TRBJ1-2, is as follows: DTGVSQNPRHKITKRGQNVTFRCDPISEHNRLYWYRQTLGQGPEFLTYFQNEAQLEKSRLLSDRFSAERPKGSFSTLEIQRTEQGDSAMYLCASSFENPGQGNGYTFGSGTRLTVV.